The 32 T cell receptor beta chains below come from one sample, sequenced in a study of T cell repertoires in cytomegalovirus infection (dated by TCRdb to between 2018 and 2021). The antigens these receptors bind are not known. This specimen's treatment or condition label, interpreted: in vitro stimulation with specific CMV peptide epitopes to enrich CMV-specific T cells. Reads for this sample came from an Illumina HiSeq 1500. TCRdb ran its own pipeline on the public reads, namely fastp trimming at Q25 and MiXCR clone calling, and kept in-frame beta chains. Records with the same CDR3 protein are collapsed into one entry carrying the most frequent genes and DNA. Present in this sample are approximately 340,000 distinct CDR3 sequences, just under 30% of which were seen just once. 15% to 25% of the sample belongs to the ten largest clones. The sequences come from cultured PBMCs, collected from culture after CMV antigen stimulation. These TCRs come from a human donor in good health (CMV status not recorded). Some clones in this sample may be carry-over from other donors' samples.

This clonotype was recorded a few times. The chain combines TRBV2 with TRBJ2-6; D gene ambiguous. Germline CDR1 SNHLY, CDR2 FYNNEI. V was clipped by 4 bases and J by 4 bases, with 8 bases between them. The length of the CDR3 is 14 residues. The CDR3 region has the DNA TGTGCCAGCAGTGCTGAGGCAGGGGCCAACGTCCTGACTTTC. It translates to CASSAEAGANVLTF.

This clonotype was seen only a few times. V is TRBV7-9 and J is TRBJ2-7, with D perhaps assigned TRBD1 or TRBD2 (5 bases each). Trimming took 1 base from V and 6 from J, leaving 28 bases between them. CDR3 length: 19 amino acids. In germline, CDR1 is SEHNR, CDR2 FQNEAQ (reference sequence). The CDR3 spells CASSLVRRTGRNAEFEQYF. The DNA of the CDR3 is TGTGCCAGCAGCTTAGTACGGCGGACGGGACGAAATGCGGAATTCGAGCAGTACTTC.

This clonotype has more than one count but fewer than ten. This rearrangement joins TRBV12-3 or TRBV12-4 to TRBJ2-7, with a tentative D call TRBD2 (5 bases). The CDR3 totals 16 residues. Trimming took 6 bases from V and 0 from J, leaving 18 bases between them. The CDR3 DNA reads as TGTGCCAGCAGCCCTCAGGCGGGCCTAAGCTCCTACGAGCAGTACTTC. This translates into CASSPQAGLSSYEQYF.

This clonotype was counted only a few times. V is TRBV7-8 and J is TRBJ1-5; tentatively, D is TRBD1 (5 bases). V was pared by 5 bases and J by 4 bases, with 18 bases between. The length of the CDR3 is 16 residues. Germline values: CDR1 SGHVS, CDR2 FQNEAQ. CDR3 in DNA: TGTGCCAGCAGCCATCGTTTTGGGGGTGGAAATCAGCCCCAGCATTTT. Translating it yields CASSHRFGGGNQPQHF.

This clonotype was seen a single time. A read error may be the cause here, since a much bigger clone is one base away. V usage is TRBV7-3 and J usage is TRBJ1-2; tentative D call: TRBD1 (5 bases). This CDR3 region has 13 residues. Germline-derived CDR1 and CDR2 are SGHTA and FQGTGA. V lost 10 bases and J lost 9, with 21 bases in between. CDR3 nucleotides: TGTGCCAACAGGCCAAATGACCGAGAGCGCTACACCTTC. Its translation is CANRPNDRERYTF.

Details on this clonotype: A read error may explain this, as a much larger clone is one base away. The gene calls are TRBV6-8 and TRBJ1-2; D perhaps matches TRBD1 (5 bases). This CDR3 has 13 residues. Germline CDR1 and CDR2: MNHGY and SAAAGT. The CDR3 DNA is TGTGCCAGCAGGGCGGGGCTTCTATATGGCTACAACTTC. It yields the protein CASRAGLLYGYNF.

V and J are TRBV6-4 and TRBJ1-2; 9 bases match TRBD1. There are 14 residues in the CDR3. The trim removed 0 bases at V and 6 bases at J, leaving 2 bases unmatched. Germline assignment: CDR1 MRHNA and CDR2 SNTAGT. The CDR3 sequence is CASSDSRDRDGYTF. The CDR3 nucleotides are TGTGCCAGCAGTGACTCCCGGGACAGGGATGGCTACACCTTC.

This chain connects TRBV19 to TRBJ2-5, with 8 bases that match TRBD2. J gave up 1 base and V 5 bases, and 9 bases lay outside the gene matches. The CDR3 has 16 residues. Germline V gene lookup returns CDR1 LNHDA and CDR2 SQIVND (reference sequence). This CDR3 reads CASSRSSGFSQETQYF. CDR3 coding DNA: TGTGCCAGTAGTCGCTCTAGCGGGTTTTCCCAAGAGACCCAGTACTTC. Based on the CDR3 plus reference TRBV19 and TRBJ2-5, the full variable domain is DGGITQSPKYLFRKEGQNVTLSCEQNLNHDAMYWYRQDPGQGLRLIYYSQIVNDFQKGDIAEGYSVSREKKESFPLTVTSAQKNPTAFYLCASSRSSGFSQETQYFGPGTRLLVL.

This chain joins TRBV11-2 and TRBJ2-4, with 10 bases lining up with TRBD1. The V gene's germline CDR1 is SGHAT and CDR2 FQNNGV. The CDR3 length is 16 residues. Losses at the gene ends were 3 bases for V and 0 bases for J; bases not matched to a gene: 2. This CDR3 reads CASSFWDRGAKNIQYF. The DNA of the CDR3 is TGTGCCAGCAGCTTTTGGGACAGGGGAGCCAAAAACATTCAGTACTTC. Variable domain in full (rest from reference TRBV11-2 and TRBJ2-4): EAGVAQSPRYKIIEKRQSVAFWCNPISGHATLYWYQQILGQGPKLLIQFQNNGVVDDSQLPKDRFSAERLKGVDSTLKIQPAKLEDSAVYLCASSFWDRGAKNIQYFGAGTRLSVL.

The chain uses TRBV15 and TRBJ1-4; 7 nucleotides line up with TRBD1. The V segment lost 0 bases and the J segment 8 bases; nucleotides outside the gene matches: 6. CDR1 and CDR2 from the germline V gene are LNHNV and YYDKDF (reference sequence). The CDR3 has 15 amino acids. CDR3 sequence reads: CATSRDRQGFEKLFF. CDR3 DNA: TGTGCCACCAGCAGAGATCGACAGGGTTTCGAAAAACTGTTTTTT.

This clonotype has more than one count but fewer than ten. This sequence joins TRBV27 and TRBJ2-7; D may be TRBD2 (6 bases). V was trimmed by 8 bases and J by 0 bases, leaving 17 bases between them. This CDR3 contains 15 residues. Looked up from germline, CDR1 is MNHEY and CDR2 is SMNVEV (reference sequence). DNA for the CDR3: TGTGCCAGCTTCAGGGACTCGTCGGGCTCCTACGAGCAGTACTTC. It is translated as CASFRDSSGSYEQYF.

The gene calls are TRBV20-1 and TRBJ2-1, with 11 bases aligning to TRBD2. The trim removed 6 bases at V and 6 bases at J, leaving 7 bases unmatched. The germline V gene encodes CDR1 DFQATT and CDR2 SNEGSKA (reference sequence). This CDR3 is 14 amino acids long. The CDR3 DNA follows: TGCAGTGCCGAGACTAGCGGGAAGTTCAATGAGCAGTTCTTC. Its protein product is CSAETSGKFNEQFF.

The sample holds one count of this clonotype. The rearrangement links TRBV6-5 to TRBJ1-1; 7 nucleotides match TRBD1. The CDR3 has 15 residues. V lost 6 bases to trimming and J lost 5 bases; unmatched junction nucleotides: 12. Germline values: CDR1 MNHEY, CDR2 SVGAGI. CDR3 region: CASRGDRVSFTEAFF. Here the CDR3 DNA reads TGTGCCAGCAGGGGAGACAGGGTCTCGTTTACTGAAGCTTTCTTT.

This sequence joins TRBV29-1 and TRBJ2-1, with D unresolved. This CDR3 spans 17 amino acids. CDR1 is SQVTM and CDR2 is ANQGSEA in the germline V gene. Trimming removed 0 bases from V and 0 bases from J, with 15 bases in between. CDR3 nucleotides: TGCAGCGTTGAAGATTTCCGAGTTACAAGCTCCTACAATGAGCAGTTCTTC. Amino acid sequence: CSVEDFRVTSSYNEQFF.

The rearrangement joins TRBV5-1 to TRBJ2-3, with unresolved D. V was trimmed by 1 base and J by 2 bases, leaving 11 bases between them. Germline V lookup: CDR1 SGHRS, CDR2 YFSETQ. This CDR3 spans 15 amino acids. The CDR3 DNA reads as TGCGCCAGCAGCTTGATGCGAAGCACCACAGATACGCAGTATTTT. It specifies CASSLMRSTTDTQYF.

This clonotype occurred a few times. The V gene is TRBV7-9, the J gene TRBJ1-2; D call uncertain. Germline CDR1 is SEHNR and CDR2 is FQNEAQ (reference sequence). V was shortened by 4 bases and J by 8 bases, with 14 bases between the two germline ends. The CDR3 is 13 amino acids. DNA of the CDR3: TGTGCCAGCAGCTCAAACGGGGAGGACGGCTACACCTTC. Translation: CASSSNGEDGYTF.

In its sample, this clonotype was seen many times. At one end the junction does not follow the germline gene, possibly because of a read error. This chain links TRBV6-1 with TRBJ2-5, with 13 bases aligning to TRBD2. The CDR3 runs 15 residues. Germline values: CDR1 MNHNS, CDR2 SASEGT. CDR3: CASSKEIGLAGAGDF. For the CDR3, the DNA is TGTGCCAGCAGTAAAGAAATAGGACTAGCGGGAGCAGGTGACTTC.

The chain couples TRBV7-2 to TRBJ1-2; D gene unclear. Germline loops: CDR1 SGHTA, CDR2 FQGNSA. The length of the CDR3 is 19 residues. With 1 base removed from V and 0 bases from J, the gap between germline ends came to 21 bases. The CDR3: CASSLVLEIRIRANYGYTF. The CDR3 DNA follows: TGTGCCAGCAGCTTAGTTTTGGAGATACGGATTAGAGCTAACTATGGCTACACCTTC.

This clonotype was recorded many times. The chain joins TRBV4-2 to TRBJ1-2, with no clear D. V was cut by 1 base and J by 1 base, with 16 bases left in between. This CDR3 region has 17 residues. Germline CDR1 reads LGHNA; CDR2 reads YNFKEQ. The CDR3 sequence: CASSQVTFGVYNYGYTF. DNA of the CDR3: TGTGCCAGCAGCCAAGTTACTTTCGGGGTTTATAACTATGGCTACACCTTC.

This clonotype was observed a few times. The chain combines TRBV5-3 with TRBJ2-1; 10 bases are a match to TRBD2. TRBV5-3 is treated as an ORF (open reading frame) with a function not yet certain. V was clipped by 8 bases and J by 7 bases; unmatched bases: 15. The CDR3 length is 16 residues. The CDR3 is CASSLPGAGGENEQFF. The DNA for the CDR3 is TGTGCCAGCAGCCTCCCAGGAGCGGGAGGGGAGAATGAGCAGTTCTTC.

The chain employs TRBV3-1 and TRBJ2-7; D remains ambiguous. V was pared by 4 bases and J by 0 bases, with 19 bases between. The germline V gene encodes CDR1 LGHDT and CDR2 YNNKEL (reference sequence). The CDR3 totals 17 residues. In DNA form, the CDR3 reads TGTGCCAGCAGCCCCACCCAAACCAGGCGGTACTCCTACGAGCAGTACTTC. This translates into CASSPTQTRRYSYEQYF.

This clonotype was counted between two and nine times. V usage is TRBV27 and J usage is TRBJ1-2, with D perhaps matching TRBD1 (6 bases). The CDR3 sequence is 15 residues long. Germline V CDR1 and CDR2: MNHEY, SMNVEV (reference sequence). V was clipped by 3 bases and J by 4 bases, with 15 bases between them. DNA for the CDR3: TGTGCCAGCAGTTTCAACGTGGGCAGGGGCTATGGCTACACCTTC. It is translated as CASSFNVGRGYGYTF.

The V gene is TRBV7-3, the J gene TRBJ1-2, with 10 positions matching TRBD1. The V gene's germline CDR1 is SGHTA and CDR2 FQGTGA. The V segment lost 5 bases and the J segment 7 bases; nucleotides outside the gene matches: 10. This CDR3 region has 15 residues. In DNA form, the CDR3 reads TGTGCCAGCAGCCCTGCACCGGGACAGGGGTTTGGCTACACCTTC. It codes for CASSPAPGQGFGYTF.

The chain uses TRBV19 and TRBJ1-1; D is ambiguous. CDR1 and CDR2 from the germline V gene are LNHDA and SQIVND (reference sequence). V lost 4 bases and J lost 0, with 9 bases in between. The CDR3 is 14 amino acids. The CDR3 sequence: CASSRVVMNTEAFF. DNA for the CDR3: TGTGCCAGTAGTAGAGTTGTGATGAACACTGAAGCTTTCTTT.

This clonotype was seen a handful of times. The CDR3 DNA is TGTGCCAGCAGTTTAGGGGGGAGGGCGCTTTGGGAGACCCAGTACTTC. Its translation: CASSLGGRALWETQYF. V and J are TRBV28 and TRBJ2-5, with 7 bases that match TRBD2. The CDR3 contains 16 residues. With V trimmed by 2 bases and J by 5 bases, 11 bases remained unmatched. Germline CDR1 is MDHEN and CDR2 is SYDVKM.

This clonotype has a handful of counts. The rearrangement links TRBV12-3 or TRBV12-4 to TRBJ2-3; TRBD2 matches at 12 bases. The CDR3 spans 14 residues. V gave up 3 bases and J gave up 10 bases; unmatched junction bases: 5. The CDR3 coding sequence is TGTGCCAGCAGTTTTGGGACTAGCGGGTGGCCGCAGTATTTT. Protein product: CASSFGTSGWPQYF.

V gene TRBV6-2 or TRBV6-3 combines with J gene TRBJ2-4; TRBD1 is a possible D gene (5 bases). The V end lost 5 bases, the J end lost 5 bases, and 13 bases lay between the germline ends. Germline V gene sequence: CDR1 MNHEY, CDR2 SVGEGT. This CDR3 is built from 14 residues. DNA of the CDR3: TGTGCCAGCAGTCCCTACGACAGTCAAAACATTCAGTACTTC. Translated, it gives CASSPYDSQNIQYF.

The table lists this clonotype with a few counts. This chain joins TRBV12-3 or TRBV12-4 and TRBJ2-3; 8 nucleotides match TRBD1. V lost 4 bases, J lost 3 bases, and 6 bases stayed unmatched. The CDR3 totals 15 residues. The DNA for the CDR3 is TGTGCCAGCAGTTGGGACAGGCCCGAAACAGATACGCAGTATTTT. This translates into CASSWDRPETDTQYF.

The chain recombines TRBV4-2 with TRBJ2-2; no clear D gene. This CDR3 contains 18 residues. The V gene lost 4 bases and the J gene lost 1 base, with 19 bases spanning the gap. Germline CDR1 reads LGHNA; CDR2 reads YNFKEQ. This CDR3 is CASSRRPTQVENTGELFF. In nucleotides, the CDR3 is TGTGCCAGCAGCCGACGACCGACTCAGGTGGAGAACACCGGGGAGCTGTTTTTT.

V gene TRBV18 combines with J gene TRBJ2-1; TRBD2 matches 12 bases. The J segment lost 7 bases and the V segment lost 0 bases, leaving 7 bases of the junction unmatched. Germline V gene sequence: CDR1 KGHSH, CDR2 LQKENI. The CDR3 contains 17 residues. The CDR3 bases are TGTGCCAGCTCACCACCCCTAGCGGGAGGGCCGCGGAATGAGCAGTTCTTC. Protein product: CASSPPLAGGPRNEQFF.

This chain links TRBV7-8 with TRBJ1-1; the D gene is possibly TRBD1 (6 bases). The CDR3 sequence is 15 residues long. Germline lookup yields CDR1 SGHVS and CDR2 FQNEAQ. Deletions cut 5 bases from V and 7 bases from J, with 20 bases between. Here the CDR3 DNA reads TGTGCCAGCAGCCACACACTGGGGGCAGTGGATGAAGCTTTCTTT. This gives the protein CASSHTLGAVDEAFF.

The CDR3 is CASSWSTQTAGSSGNTIYF. The DNA for the CDR3 is TGTGCCAGCAGTTGGTCCACCCAGACTGCAGGGAGCTCTGGAAACACCATATATTTT. The chain joins TRBV6-6 to TRBJ1-3; D may be TRBD1 (5 bases). Germline V CDR1 and CDR2: MNHNY, SVGAGI (reference sequence). Trimming left V 4 bases short and J 0 bases short, with 22 bases between. The CDR3 totals 19 residues.